The source of this T cell receptor (beta chain) is a study of shared clonotypes between healthy human individuals. Study outcomes and limitations: The authors expected sequencing depth to affect clonotype sharing among donors. A handful of donors had around 5% of their naive CD4 clonotypes in common.

Trimming removed 1 base from V and 4 bases from J; junction bases left unmatched: 11. This CDR3 contains 17 residues. Germline V lookup: CDR1 SGHRS, CDR2 YFSETQ. The authors divided CD4+ cells into CD45RA+ naive and CD45RA-negative memory subsets. Comment on this clone: What it recognizes is unknown. The sample contains more than one DNA sequence encoding this CDR3.

Profiling relied on immunoSEQ multiplex PCR, and the TCRdb table lists in-frame clones only, not all of them. The sample has roughly 1 million clones, roughly 74% seen once. This chain uses TRBV5-1 with TRBJ2-7, with 10 bases lining up with TRBD2. This receptor was taken from a man aged 18 to 29 in good health. Some clones in this sample may be carry-over from other donors' samples. Material: memory CD4+ T cells from PBMCs. Subset given: CD45RA-negative fraction. The CDR3 nucleotides read TGCGCCAGCAGCTTGTCCATGACTAGCGGGTCTCCTTACGAGCAGTACTTC. As protein: CASSLSMTSGSPYEQYF. The full variable domain, its missing parts supplied by reference TRBV5-1 and TRBJ2-7, is KAGVTQTPRYLIKTRGQQVTLSCSPISGHRSVSWYQQTPGQGLQFLFEYFSETQRNKGNFPGRFSGRQFSNSRSEMNVSTLELGDSALYLCASSLSMTSGSPYEQYFGPGTRLTVT.